One sample yielded the 20 T cell receptor beta chains listed below, sequenced in a study of blood T cell repertoires in COVID-19. Some clones are missing from TCRdb's copy, which holds only in-frame ones; the method was immunoSEQ multiplex PCR. This sample has around 250,000 clones, with around four fifths found just once. The sequencing sample was made of peripheral blood. Source of these receptors: a man aged 25-45 years who had recovered from COVID-19.

The V and J genes are TRBV9 and TRBJ1-2; TRBD1 agrees at 10 bases. V lost 2 bases and J lost 0; bases outside the gene matches: 16. Germline V lookup: CDR1 SGDLS, CDR2 YYNGEE. The CDR3 sequence is 20 residues long. CDR3 amino acids: CASSVSLLPPGQGTNYGYTF. For the CDR3, the DNA is TGTGCCAGCAGCGTTTCTCTTCTACCACCGGGACAGGGGACTAACTATGGCTACACCTTC.

The chain joins TRBV7-6 to TRBJ1-4, with D tentatively TRBD1 (6 bases). V lost 5 bases to trimming and J lost 7 bases, with 14 bases between them. Per the germline V gene, CDR1 is SGHVS and CDR2 is FNYEAQ. The CDR3 runs 14 residues. CDR3 nucleotides: TGTGCCAGCAGCACCAGGGGCGGGGGTGAAAAACTGTTTTTT. This codes for CASSTRGGGEKLFF.

The chain carries TRBV6-5 and TRBJ2-3; 10 bases map to TRBD2. The V gene end was trimmed by 6 bases and the J gene end by 1 base; junction bases not matched to a gene: 4. Germline-derived CDR1 and CDR2 are MNHEY and SVGAGI. The CDR3 spans 15 residues. CDR3 residues: CASSSTSGGTDTQYF. CDR3 in DNA: TGTGCCAGCAGCTCTACTAGCGGGGGCACAGATACGCAGTATTTT.

This clone has just one count. Here the CDR3 reads CAIAALGAEAFF. CDR3 DNA sequence: TGTGCCATCGCCGCCTTGGGGGCGGAAGCTTTCTTT. This chain uses TRBV10-3 with TRBJ1-1, with D possibly being TRBD1 (6 bases). Trimming removed 8 bases from V and 8 bases from J, with 15 bases in between. This CDR3 is built from 12 residues. Looked up from germline, CDR1 is ENHRY and CDR2 is SYGVKD.

The chain combines TRBV6-5 with TRBJ2-3; D is perhaps TRBD2 (6 bases). The V end lost 7 bases, the J end lost 4 bases, and 18 bases lay between the germline ends. Germline CDR1 reads MNHEY; CDR2 reads SVGAGI. This CDR3 has 15 amino acids. The CDR3 coding sequence is TGTGCCAGCACACTGCGGGATTGGGTCGCAGATACGCAGTATTTT. This encodes CASTLRDWVADTQYF.

The gene calls are TRBV7-3 and TRBJ2-1; D is perhaps TRBD2 (5 bases). This CDR3 has 16 residues. V was pared by 0 bases and J by 0 bases, with 9 bases between. CDR1 SGHTA and CDR2 FQGTGA come from the germline V gene. Here the CDR3 reads CASSLTPSPSYNEQFF. CDR3 sequence (DNA): TGTGCCAGCAGCTTAACCCCTAGCCCCTCCTACAATGAGCAGTTCTTC.

This clone is a singleton in its sample. The CDR3 is CASSRLNNEAFF. CDR3 sequence (DNA): TGTGCCAGCAGCCGGTTAAATAATGAAGCTTTCTTT. This chain joins TRBV7-9 and TRBJ1-1; D unresolved. The CDR3 sequence is 12 residues long. V was clipped by 5 bases and J by 7 bases, with 11 bases between them. CDR1 is SEHNR, CDR2 FQNEAQ, per germline (reference sequence).

The rearrangement links TRBV6-5 to TRBJ1-3; TRBD1 agrees at 8 bases. CDR3 size: 14 residues. V gave up 7 bases and J gave up 3 bases; unmatched junction bases: 5. In germline, CDR1 is MNHEY, CDR2 SVGAGI. The DNA of the CDR3 is TGTGCCAGCACCTCGACAGGGGATGGAAACACCATATATTTT. Protein: CASTSTGDGNTIYF.

V is TRBV24-1 and J is TRBJ2-2; TRBD1 is a possible D gene (5 bases). Germline V lookup: CDR1 KGHDR, CDR2 SFDVKD. Trimming took 10 bases from V and 3 from J, leaving 11 bases between them. The CDR3 spans 13 residues. The CDR3 DNA reads as TGTGCCACTACAGGTCTCTACACCGGGGAGCTGTTTTTT. This sequence encodes CATTGLYTGELFF.

The chain uses TRBV2 and TRBJ2-7; TRBD2 matches at 8 bases. In germline, CDR1 is SNHLY, CDR2 FYNNEI. This CDR3 has 14 amino acids. The ends lost 8 bases at V and 1 base at J; junction bases unmatched: 7. The CDR3 bases are TGTGCCAGCGCCCCGCGGGGGGTATCCTACGAGCAGTACGTC. It is translated as CASAPRGVSYEQYV.

Worth noting for this clone: Germline is not matched at one junction end, which may reflect a read error. J is TRBJ1-1 and V is TRBV6-2 or TRBV6-3; maybe TRBD1 (5 bases). This CDR3 region has 18 residues. Germline loops: CDR1 MNHEY, CDR2 SVGEGT. CDR3 DNA: TGTGCCAGCAGGTACTCGGGGGGTTCACCTTGGGGAAACACTGAAGCTTTCTTT. Amino acid sequence: CASRYSGGSPWGNTEAFF.

V gene TRBV3-1 (or the pseudogene TRBV3-2) combines with J gene TRBJ1-2; 9 positions match TRBD1. The germline gives CDR1 LGHDT, CDR2 YNNKEL (reference sequence). The junction had 4 bases not matched to a gene; V was cut back by 5 bases and J by 6 bases. This CDR3 is 13 amino acids long. CDR3 nucleotides: TGTGCCAGCAGCTTGGGACAGGGAGATGGCTACACCTTC. This translates into CASSLGQGDGYTF.

V and J are TRBV6-5 and TRBJ2-1; TRBD1 aligns across 7 bases. Unmatched junction bases numbered 6, after V lost 6 bases and J lost 1 base. Germline-derived CDR1 and CDR2 are MNHEY and SVGAGI. The CDR3 is 15 residues long. The CDR3 nucleotides are TGTGCCAGCAGGACAGGGTTGGGATCCTACAATGAGCAGTTCTTC. Translated: CASRTGLGSYNEQFF.

This chain uses TRBV7-2 with TRBJ1-2; D remains unclear. With 5 bases removed from V and 8 bases from J, the gap between germline ends came to 18 bases. Per the germline V gene, CDR1 is SGHTA and CDR2 is FQGNSA. The CDR3 has 14 residues. The CDR3 sequence: CASSLRWGGEGYTF. In DNA form, the CDR3 reads TGTGCCAGCAGCCTCCGGTGGGGAGGTGAGGGCTACACCTTC.

This clone is a singleton in its sample. This chain's CDR3 is CSADSDRDYTF. CDR3 coding DNA: TGCAGTGCTGACTCAGACAGGGATTACACCTTC. This chain links TRBV20-1 with TRBJ1-2, with TRBD1 matching 7 bases. The length of the CDR3 is 11 residues. CDR1 is DFQATT, CDR2 SNEGSKA, per germline (reference sequence). V lost 5 bases and J lost 11; bases outside the gene matches: 8.

CDR3 loop: CASSYSGGVTDTQYF. The DNA for the CDR3 is TGTGCCAGCAGTTACTCGGGGGGGGTTACAGATACGCAGTATTTT. The chain has TRBV6-6 and TRBJ2-3; 7 nucleotides match TRBD2. The CDR3 extends over 15 amino acids. Germline V gene lookup returns CDR1 MNHNY and CDR2 SVGAGI (reference sequence). The V gene end was trimmed by 0 bases and the J gene end by 3 bases; junction bases not matched to a gene: 3.

V is TRBV12-5 and J is TRBJ1-5, with D hard to call. V was pared by 1 base and J by 3 bases, with 4 bases between. CDR3 length: 13 residues. Germline V lookup: CDR1 LGHNT, CDR2 FRNRAP. This CDR3 is CASGLEHNQPQHF. The CDR3 nucleotides read TGTGCTAGTGGTTTGGAGCACAATCAGCCCCAGCATTTT. Full variable domain (missing parts from reference TRBV12-5 and TRBJ1-5): DARVTQTPRHKVTEMGQEVTMRCQPILGHNTVFWYRQTMMQGLELLAYFRNRAPLDDSGMPKDRFSAEMPDATLATLKIQPSEPRDSAVYFCASGLEHNQPQHFGDGTRLSIL.

This chain connects TRBV7-2 to TRBJ1-1; 9 bases match TRBD1. The CDR3 totals 17 residues. V was pared by 5 bases and J by 5 bases, with 15 bases of the junction left unmatched. CDR1 is SGHTA and CDR2 is FQGNSA in the germline V gene. CDR3 loop: CASSLPLQGARRTEAFF. The CDR3 DNA reads TGTGCCAGCAGCCTGCCCCTACAGGGGGCGCGTAGGACTGAAGCTTTCTTT.

Details on this clone: In the same sample, other DNA sequences code for this CDR3. The chain uses TRBV19 and TRBJ1-5; 7 bases agree with TRBD1. V was clipped by 11 bases and J by 4 bases; unmatched bases: 8. CDR3 length: 13 residues. Germline V CDR1 and CDR2: LNHDA, SQIVND (reference sequence). The CDR3 region has the DNA TGTGCCTCCTCCCGACAGGGAAATCAGCCCCAGCATTTT. Translating gives CASSRQGNQPQHF. Combining the CDR3 with reference TRBV19 and TRBJ1-5 gives the whole variable domain DGGITQSPKYLFRKEGQNVTLSCEQNLNHDAMYWYRQDPGQGLRLIYYSQIVNDFQKGDIAEGYSVSREKKESFPLTVTSAQKNPTAFYLCASSRQGNQPQHFGDGTRLSIL.

This sequence joins TRBV6-5 and TRBJ1-3; D remains unclear. This CDR3 region has 15 residues. In germline, CDR1 is MNHEY, CDR2 SVGAGI. V shed 5 bases and J shed 0 bases, with 11 bases lying between them. The CDR3 reads CASSPIMSSGNTIYF. The CDR3 coding sequence is TGTGCCAGCAGTCCGATAATGAGCTCTGGAAACACCATATATTTT.